This T cell receptor (beta chain) was sequenced during a study of blood T cell repertoires in COVID-19. The CDR3 runs 14 residues. Per germline, CDR1 LGHDT and CDR2 YNNKEL (reference sequence). Trimming cost V 5 bases and J 3 bases; bases outside gene matches: 5. Using immunoSEQ multiplex PCR, the repertoire was profiled, and TCRdb retains in-frame clones only, with some absent. The data show tens of thousands of clones, with around 85% seen just once and roughly 12% held by the top ten. Sequencing input: peripheral blood. This receptor was obtained from a human donor in a cohort sampled during active COVID-19. The V gene is TRBV3-1 (or the pseudogene TRBV3-2), the J gene TRBJ2-7, with 9 nucleotides matching TRBD1. The CDR3 reads CASSTQGAIYEQYF. CDR3 in DNA: TGTGCCAGCAGCACACAGGGGGCTATCTACGAGCAGTACTTC.